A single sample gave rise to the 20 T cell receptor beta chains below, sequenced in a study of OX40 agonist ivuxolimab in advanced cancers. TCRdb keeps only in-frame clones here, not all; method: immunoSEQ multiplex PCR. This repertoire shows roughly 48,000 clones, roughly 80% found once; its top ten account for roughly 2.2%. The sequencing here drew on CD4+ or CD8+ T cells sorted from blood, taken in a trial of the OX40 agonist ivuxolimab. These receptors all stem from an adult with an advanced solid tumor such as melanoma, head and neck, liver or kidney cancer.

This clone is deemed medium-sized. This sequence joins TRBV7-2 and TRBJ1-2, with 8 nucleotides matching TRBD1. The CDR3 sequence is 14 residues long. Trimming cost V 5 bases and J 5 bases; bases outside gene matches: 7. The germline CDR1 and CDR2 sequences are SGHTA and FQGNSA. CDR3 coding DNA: TGTGCCAGCAGCCGACTACAGGGGGGTTATGGCTACACCTTC. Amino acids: CASSRLQGGYGYTF.

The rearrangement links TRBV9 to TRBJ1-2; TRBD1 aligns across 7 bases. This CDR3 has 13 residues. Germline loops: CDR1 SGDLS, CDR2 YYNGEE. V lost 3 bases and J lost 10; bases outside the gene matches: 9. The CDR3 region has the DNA TGTGCCAGCAGCGCATCCCCCGGACAGGACTACACCTTC. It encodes CASSASPGQDYTF.

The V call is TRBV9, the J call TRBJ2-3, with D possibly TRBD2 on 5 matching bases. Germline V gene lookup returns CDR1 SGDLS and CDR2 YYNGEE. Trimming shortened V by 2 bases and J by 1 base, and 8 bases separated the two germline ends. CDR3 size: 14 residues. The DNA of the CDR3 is TGTGCCAGCAGCGTTCTCGGGGGCACAGATACGCAGTATTTT. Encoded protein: CASSVLGGTDTQYF.

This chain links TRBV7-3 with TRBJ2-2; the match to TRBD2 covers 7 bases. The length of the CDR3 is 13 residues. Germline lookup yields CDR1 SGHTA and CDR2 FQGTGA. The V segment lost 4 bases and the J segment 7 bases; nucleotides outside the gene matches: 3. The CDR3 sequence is CASSSTGGGELFF. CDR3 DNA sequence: TGTGCCAGCAGCTCGACGGGAGGCGGGGAGCTGTTTTTT.

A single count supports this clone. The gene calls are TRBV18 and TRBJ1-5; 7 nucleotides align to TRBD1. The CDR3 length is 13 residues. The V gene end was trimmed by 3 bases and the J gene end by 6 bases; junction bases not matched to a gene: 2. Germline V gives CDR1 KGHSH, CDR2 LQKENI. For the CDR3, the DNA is TGTGCCAGCTCACCCGACAGGGTTCAGCCCCAGCATTTT. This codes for CASSPDRVQPQHF. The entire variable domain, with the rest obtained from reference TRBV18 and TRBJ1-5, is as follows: NAGVMQNPRHLVRRRGQEARLRCSPMKGHSHVYWYRQLPEEGLKFMVYLQKENIIDESGMPKERFSAEFPKEGPSILRIQQVVRGDSAAYFCASSPDRVQPQHFGDGTRLSIL.

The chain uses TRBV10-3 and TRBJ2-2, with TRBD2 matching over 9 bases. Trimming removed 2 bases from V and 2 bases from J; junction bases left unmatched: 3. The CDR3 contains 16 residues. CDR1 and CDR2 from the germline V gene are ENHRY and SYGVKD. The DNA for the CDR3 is TGTGCCATCAGTGAGAGGCTAGCGGGAAACACCGGGGAGCTGTTTTTT. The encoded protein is CAISERLAGNTGELFF.

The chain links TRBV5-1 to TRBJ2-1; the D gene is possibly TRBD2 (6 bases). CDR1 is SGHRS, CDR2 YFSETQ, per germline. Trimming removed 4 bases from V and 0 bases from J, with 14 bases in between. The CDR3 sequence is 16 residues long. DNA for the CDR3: TGCGCCAGCAGCAGTAGCGGAGCTAGCTCCTACAATGAGCAGTTCTTC. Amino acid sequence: CASSSSGASSYNEQFF.

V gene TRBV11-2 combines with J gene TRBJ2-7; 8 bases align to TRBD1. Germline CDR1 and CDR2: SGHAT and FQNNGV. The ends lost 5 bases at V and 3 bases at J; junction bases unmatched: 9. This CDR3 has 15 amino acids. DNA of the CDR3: TGTGCCAGCAGCCTTAGTCCGACAGGGGACTACGAGCAGTACTTC. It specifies CASSLSPTGDYEQYF.

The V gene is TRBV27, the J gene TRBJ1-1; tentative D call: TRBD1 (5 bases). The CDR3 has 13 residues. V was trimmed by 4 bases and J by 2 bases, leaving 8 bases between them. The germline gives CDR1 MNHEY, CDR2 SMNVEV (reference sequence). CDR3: CASSSTANTEAFF. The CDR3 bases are TGTGCCAGCAGTTCGACAGCTAACACTGAAGCTTTCTTT.

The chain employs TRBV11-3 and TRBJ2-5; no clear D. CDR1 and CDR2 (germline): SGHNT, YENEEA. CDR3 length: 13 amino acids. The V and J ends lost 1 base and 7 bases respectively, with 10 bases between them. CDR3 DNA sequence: TGTGCCAGCAGCTTAGGGGGTTTAGGGACCCAGTACTTC. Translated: CASSLGGLGTQYF.

The CDR3 nucleotides read TGTGCCAGCAGGGAAATTCCCACCGCTCACGAGCAGTTCTTC. Protein: CASREIPTAHEQFF. The V gene is TRBV6-1, the J gene TRBJ2-1, with D unresolved. Germline lookup yields CDR1 MNHNS and CDR2 SASEGT. The ends were cut back, 6 bases at V and 10 bases at J, with 19 bases in the middle. This CDR3 is built from 14 residues.

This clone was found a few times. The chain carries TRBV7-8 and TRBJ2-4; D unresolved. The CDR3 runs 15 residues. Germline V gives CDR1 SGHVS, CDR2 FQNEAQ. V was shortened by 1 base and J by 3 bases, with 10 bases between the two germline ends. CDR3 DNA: TGTGCCAGCAGCTTAGAAGTTCCAGGCAAAAACATTCAGTACTTC. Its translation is CASSLEVPGKNIQYF.

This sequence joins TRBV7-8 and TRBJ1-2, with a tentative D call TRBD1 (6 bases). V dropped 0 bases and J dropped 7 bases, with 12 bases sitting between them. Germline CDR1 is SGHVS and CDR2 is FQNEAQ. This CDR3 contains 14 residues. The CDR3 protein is CASSLALGGGGYTF. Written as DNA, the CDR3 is TGTGCCAGCAGCTTAGCGCTCGGGGGCGGTGGCTACACCTTC.

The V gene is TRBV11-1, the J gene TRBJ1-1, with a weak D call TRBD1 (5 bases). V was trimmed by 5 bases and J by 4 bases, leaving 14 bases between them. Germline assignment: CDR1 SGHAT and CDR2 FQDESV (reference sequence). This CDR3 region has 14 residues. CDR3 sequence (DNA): TGTGCCAGCAGCCTCTGGGGGGGTTCCACTGAAGCTTTCTTT. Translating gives CASSLWGGSTEAFF.

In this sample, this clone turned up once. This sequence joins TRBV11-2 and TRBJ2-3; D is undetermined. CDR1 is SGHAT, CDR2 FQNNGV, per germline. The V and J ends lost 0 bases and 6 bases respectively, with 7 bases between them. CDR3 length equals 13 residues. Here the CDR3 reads CASSLDRADTQYF. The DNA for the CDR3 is TGTGCCAGCAGCTTAGATCGGGCGGATACGCAGTATTTT.

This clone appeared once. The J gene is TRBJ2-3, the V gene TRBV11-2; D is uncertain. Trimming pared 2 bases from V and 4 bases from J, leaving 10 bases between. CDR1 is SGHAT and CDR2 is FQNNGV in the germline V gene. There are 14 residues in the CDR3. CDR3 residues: CASSLNPPADTQYF. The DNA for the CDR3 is TGTGCCAGCAGCTTAAATCCCCCAGCAGATACGCAGTATTTT.

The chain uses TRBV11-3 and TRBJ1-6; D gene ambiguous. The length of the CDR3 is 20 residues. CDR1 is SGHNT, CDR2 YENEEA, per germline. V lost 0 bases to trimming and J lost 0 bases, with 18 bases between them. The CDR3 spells CASSLDRRFSHSSYNSPLHF. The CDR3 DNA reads TGTGCCAGCAGCTTAGACCGGCGCTTCAGTCATAGCTCCTATAATTCACCCCTCCACTTT.

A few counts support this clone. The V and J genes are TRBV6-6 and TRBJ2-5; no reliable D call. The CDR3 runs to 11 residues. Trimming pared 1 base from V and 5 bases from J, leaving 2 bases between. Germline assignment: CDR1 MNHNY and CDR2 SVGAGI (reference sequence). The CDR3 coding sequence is TGTGCCAGCAGTTACTGGGAGACCCAGTACTTC. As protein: CASSYWETQYF.

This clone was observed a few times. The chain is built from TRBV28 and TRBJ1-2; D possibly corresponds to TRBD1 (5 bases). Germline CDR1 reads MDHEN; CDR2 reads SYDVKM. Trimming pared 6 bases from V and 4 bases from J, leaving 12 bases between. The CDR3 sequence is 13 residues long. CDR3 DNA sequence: TGTGCCAGCAGGGCCGGGACGGTCTATGGCTACACCTTC. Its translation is CASRAGTVYGYTF.

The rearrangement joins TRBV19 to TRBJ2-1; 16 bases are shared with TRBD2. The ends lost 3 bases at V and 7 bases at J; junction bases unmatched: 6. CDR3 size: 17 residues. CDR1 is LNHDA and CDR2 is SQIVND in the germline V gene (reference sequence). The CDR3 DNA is TGTGCCAGTAGTATCGCCAGGGGACTAGCGGGAGGGAATGAGCAGTTCTTC. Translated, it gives CASSIARGLAGGNEQFF.